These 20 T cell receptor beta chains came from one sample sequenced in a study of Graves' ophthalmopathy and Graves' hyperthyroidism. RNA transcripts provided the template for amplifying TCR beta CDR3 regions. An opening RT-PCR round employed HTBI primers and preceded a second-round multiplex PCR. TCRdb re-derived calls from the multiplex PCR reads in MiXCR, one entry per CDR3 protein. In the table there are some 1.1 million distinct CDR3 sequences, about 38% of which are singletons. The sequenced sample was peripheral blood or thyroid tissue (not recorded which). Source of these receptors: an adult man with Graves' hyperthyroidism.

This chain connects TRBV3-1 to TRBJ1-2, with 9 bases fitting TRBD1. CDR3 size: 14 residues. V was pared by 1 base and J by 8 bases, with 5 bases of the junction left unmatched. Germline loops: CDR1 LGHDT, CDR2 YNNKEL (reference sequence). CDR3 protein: CASSQAGQGMGYTF. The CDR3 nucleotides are TGTGCCAGCAGCCAAGCCGGACAGGGGATGGGCTACACCTTC.

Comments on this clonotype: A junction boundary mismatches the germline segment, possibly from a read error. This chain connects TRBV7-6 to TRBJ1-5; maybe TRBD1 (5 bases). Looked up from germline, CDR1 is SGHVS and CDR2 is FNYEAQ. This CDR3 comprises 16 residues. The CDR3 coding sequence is TGCGCCACCATTGGGGCGGGTCGATATAGCAATCAGCCCCAGCATTTT. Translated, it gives CATIGAGRYSNQPQHF.

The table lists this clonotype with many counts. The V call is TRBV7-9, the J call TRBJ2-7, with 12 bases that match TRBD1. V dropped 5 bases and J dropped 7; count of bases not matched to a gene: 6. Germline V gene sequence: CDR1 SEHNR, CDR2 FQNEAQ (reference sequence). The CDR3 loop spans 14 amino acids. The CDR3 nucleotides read TGTGCCAGCAGCACGGGACAGGGGGCTGCGGAGCAGTACTTC. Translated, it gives CASSTGQGAAEQYF. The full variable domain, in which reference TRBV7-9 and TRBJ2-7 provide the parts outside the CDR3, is DTGVSQNPRHKITKRGQNVTFRCDPISEHNRLYWYRQTLGQGPEFLTYFQNEAQLEKSRLLSDRFSAERPKGSFSTLEIQRTEQGDSAMYLCASSTGQGAAEQYFGPGTRLTVT.

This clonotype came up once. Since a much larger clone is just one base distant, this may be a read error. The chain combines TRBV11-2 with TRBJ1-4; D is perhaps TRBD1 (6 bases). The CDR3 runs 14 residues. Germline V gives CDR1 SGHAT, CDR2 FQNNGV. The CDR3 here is CASSLDRWGEKLFF. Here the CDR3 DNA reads TGTGCCAGCAGCCTAGACAGGTGGGGTGAAAAACTGTTTTTT.

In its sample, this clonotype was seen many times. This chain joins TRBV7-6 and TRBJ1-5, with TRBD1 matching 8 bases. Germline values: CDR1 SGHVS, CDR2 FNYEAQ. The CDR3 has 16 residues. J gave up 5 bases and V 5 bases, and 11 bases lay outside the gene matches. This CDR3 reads CASSPGGDRLDQPQHF. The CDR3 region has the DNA TGTGCCAGCAGCCCCGGGGGGGACAGGCTCGATCAGCCCCAGCATTTT.

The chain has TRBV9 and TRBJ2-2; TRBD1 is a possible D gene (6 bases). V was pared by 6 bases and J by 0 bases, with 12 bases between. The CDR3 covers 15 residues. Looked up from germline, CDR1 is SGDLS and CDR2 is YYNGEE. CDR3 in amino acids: CASKDGDTNTGELFF. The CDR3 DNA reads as TGTGCCAGCAAGGACGGGGACACGAACACCGGGGAGCTGTTTTTT. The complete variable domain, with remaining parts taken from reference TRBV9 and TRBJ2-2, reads DSGVTQTPKHLITATGQRVTLRCSPRSGDLSVYWYQQSLDQGLQFLIQYYNGEERAKGNILERFSAQQFPDLHSELNLSSLELGDSALYFCASKDGDTNTGELFFGEGSRLTVL.

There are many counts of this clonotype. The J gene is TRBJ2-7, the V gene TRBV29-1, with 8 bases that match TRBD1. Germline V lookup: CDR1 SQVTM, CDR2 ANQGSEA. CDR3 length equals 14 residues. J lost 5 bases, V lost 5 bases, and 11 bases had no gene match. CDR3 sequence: CSVLSQGASDEQYF. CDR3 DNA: TGCAGCGTTCTAAGTCAGGGGGCCAGCGACGAGCAGTACTTC.

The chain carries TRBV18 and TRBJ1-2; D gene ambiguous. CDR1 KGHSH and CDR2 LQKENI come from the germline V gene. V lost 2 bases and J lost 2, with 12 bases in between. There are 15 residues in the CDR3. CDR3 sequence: CASSPSARLNYGYTF. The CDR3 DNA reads TGTGCCAGCTCACCATCCGCCAGGCTCAACTATGGCTACACCTTC.

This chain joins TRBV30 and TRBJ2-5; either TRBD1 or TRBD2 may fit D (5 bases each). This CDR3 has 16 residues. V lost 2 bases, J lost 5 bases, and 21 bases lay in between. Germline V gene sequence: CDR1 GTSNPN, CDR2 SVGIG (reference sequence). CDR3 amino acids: CAWSPLGAGRLETQYF. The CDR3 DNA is TGTGCCTGGAGTCCACTAGGGGCAGGGAGACTTGAGACCCAGTACTTC. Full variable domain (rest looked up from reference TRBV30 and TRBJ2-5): SQTIHQWPATLVQPVGSPLSLECTVEGTSNPNLYWYRQAAGRGLQLLFYSVGIGQISSEVPQNLSASRPQDRQFILSSKKLLLSDSGFYLCAWSPLGAGRLETQYFGPGTRLLVL.

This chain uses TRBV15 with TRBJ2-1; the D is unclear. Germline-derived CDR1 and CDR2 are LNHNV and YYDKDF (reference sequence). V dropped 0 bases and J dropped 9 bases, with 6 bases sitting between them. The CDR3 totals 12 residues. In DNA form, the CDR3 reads TGTGCCACCAGCAGAGAAGTGGGTGAGCAGTTCTTC. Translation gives CATSREVGEQFF.

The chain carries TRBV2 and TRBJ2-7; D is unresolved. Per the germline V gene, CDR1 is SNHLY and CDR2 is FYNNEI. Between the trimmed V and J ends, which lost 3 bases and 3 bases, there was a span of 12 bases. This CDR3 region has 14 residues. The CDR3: CASSDGRMGYEQYF. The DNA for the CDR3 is TGTGCCAGCAGTGATGGCAGGATGGGCTACGAGCAGTACTTC.

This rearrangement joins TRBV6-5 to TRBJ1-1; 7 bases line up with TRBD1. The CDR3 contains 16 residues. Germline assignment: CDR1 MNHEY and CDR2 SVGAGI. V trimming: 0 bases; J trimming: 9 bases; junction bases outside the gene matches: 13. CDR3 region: CASSYSTPTGHSKAFF. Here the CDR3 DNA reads TGTGCCAGCAGTTACTCGACCCCGACAGGGCACTCTAAAGCTTTCTTT.

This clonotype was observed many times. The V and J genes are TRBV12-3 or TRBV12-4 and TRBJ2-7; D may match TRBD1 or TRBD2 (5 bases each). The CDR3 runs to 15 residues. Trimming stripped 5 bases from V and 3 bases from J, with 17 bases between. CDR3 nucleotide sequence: TGTGCCAGCAGTCCAGCCGGGACGGCAGACTACGAGCAGTACTTC. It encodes CASSPAGTADYEQYF.

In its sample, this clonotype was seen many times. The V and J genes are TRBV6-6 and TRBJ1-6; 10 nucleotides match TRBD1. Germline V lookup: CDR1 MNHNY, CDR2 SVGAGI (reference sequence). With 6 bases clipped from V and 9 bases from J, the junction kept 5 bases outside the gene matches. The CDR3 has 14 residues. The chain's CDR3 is CASRTGTGVSPLHF. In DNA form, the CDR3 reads TGTGCCAGCAGAACCGGGACAGGGGTTTCACCCCTCCACTTT.

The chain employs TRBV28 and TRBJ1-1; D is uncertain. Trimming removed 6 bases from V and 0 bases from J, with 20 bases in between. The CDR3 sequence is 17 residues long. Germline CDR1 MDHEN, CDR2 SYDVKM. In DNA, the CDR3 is TGTGCCAGCAGCCGCAGGAATGGTGGAGAAATGAACACTGAAGCTTTCTTT. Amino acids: CASSRRNGGEMNTEAFF.

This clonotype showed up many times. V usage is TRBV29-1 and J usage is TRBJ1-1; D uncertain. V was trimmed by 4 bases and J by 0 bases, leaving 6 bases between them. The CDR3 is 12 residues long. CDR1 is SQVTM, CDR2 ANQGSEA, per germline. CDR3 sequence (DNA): TGCAGCGTTGTAGGAGTGAACACTGAAGCTTTCTTT. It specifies CSVVGVNTEAFF.

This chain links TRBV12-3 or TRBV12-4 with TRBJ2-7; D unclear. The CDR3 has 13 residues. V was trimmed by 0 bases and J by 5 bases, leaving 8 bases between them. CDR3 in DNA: TGTGCCAGCAGTTTAGCGGCCTCAGACGAGCAGTACTTC. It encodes CASSLAASDEQYF.

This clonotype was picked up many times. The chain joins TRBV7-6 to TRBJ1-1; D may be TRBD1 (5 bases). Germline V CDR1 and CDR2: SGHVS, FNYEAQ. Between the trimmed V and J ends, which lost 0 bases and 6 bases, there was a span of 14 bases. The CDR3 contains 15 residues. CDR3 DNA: TGTGCCAGCAGCTTAGCTGCAGGGAATTTCCCTGAAGCTTTCTTT. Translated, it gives CASSLAAGNFPEAFF.

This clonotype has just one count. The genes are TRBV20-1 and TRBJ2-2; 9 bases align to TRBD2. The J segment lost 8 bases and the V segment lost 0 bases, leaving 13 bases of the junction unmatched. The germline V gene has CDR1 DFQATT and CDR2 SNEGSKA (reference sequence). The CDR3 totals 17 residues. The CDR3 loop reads CSARDLAGERYGGELFF. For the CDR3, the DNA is TGCAGTGCTAGAGATTTAGCGGGGGAGCGGTATGGAGGGGAGCTGTTTTTT.

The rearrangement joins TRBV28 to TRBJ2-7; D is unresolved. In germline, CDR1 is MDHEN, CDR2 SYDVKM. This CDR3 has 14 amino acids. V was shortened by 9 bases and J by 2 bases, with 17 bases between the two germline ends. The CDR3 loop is CASSISSAPYEQYF. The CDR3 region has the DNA TGTGCCAGTAGTATCAGCAGTGCCCCCTACGAGCAGTACTTC.